This is a list of T cell receptor beta chains from one sample in a study of blood T cell repertoires in COVID-19. Profiled with immunoSEQ multiplex PCR; TCRdb holds only in-frame clones, not every one. The repertoire consists of hundreds of thousands of clones, with roughly 85% occurring once and the leading ten covering 2.5% to 3%. The sequenced sample consisted of peripheral blood. The receptor source for this set is a woman in her 70s with active or convalescent COVID-19. The CDR3 runs from the conserved cysteine through the conserved F or W. The order of the fields is J gene, clone size, D gene, V gene, CDR3 protein, CDR3 DNA. The D gene is left open where the match is weak. Not every row has a clone size; where given, it reads once, few, many or a size class.

TRBJ1-2 | NA | NA | TRBV18 | CASSPNAGASWANYGYTF | TGTGCCAGCTCACCCAACGCGGGGGCGTCGTGGGCTAACTATGGCTACACCTTC
TRBJ1-5 | NA | NA | TRBV15 | CATSTGQGAWQPQHF | TGTGCCACCAGCACGGGACAAGGGGCATGGCAGCCCCAGCATTTT
TRBJ2-5 | NA | TRBD2 | TRBV6-6 | CASSYGAGQETQYF | TGTGCCAGCAGTTACGGAGCGGGGCAAGAGACCCAGTACTTC
TRBJ2-7 | NA | NA | TRBV11-2 | CASSLDRQVIAEQYF | TGTGCCAGCAGCTTAGACCGCCAGGTAATCGCCGAGCAGTACTTC
TRBJ2-2 | NA | TRBD1 | TRBV5-1 | CASSWGQYSNTGELFF | TGCGCCAGCAGCTGGGGACAGTATTCGAACACCGGGGAGCTGTTTTTT
TRBJ2-1 | NA | NA | TRBV27 | CASSSYGGRSYNEQFF | TGTGCCAGCTCCTCTTACGGAGGACGGTCCTACAATGAGCAGTTCTTC
TRBJ1-6 | NA | NA | TRBV6-5 | CASNRANSPLHF | TGTGCCAGCAACAGGGCCAATTCACCCCTCCACTTT
TRBJ2-3 | NA | TRBD2 | TRBV5-8 | CASSPRTSGGTDTQYF | TGTGCCAGCAGCCCGCGGACTAGCGGGGGCACAGATACGCAGTATTTT
TRBJ2-3 | NA | TRBD2 | TRBV30 | CAWIHGGGDHTQYF | TGTGCCTGGATACATGGGGGAGGGGATCATACGCAGTATTTT
TRBJ2-6 | NA | NA | TRBV11-3 | CASSLLAGHLPRGANVLTF | TGTGCCAGCAGCTTACTCGCCGGACATCTGCCTCGGGGGGCCAACGTCCTGACTTTC
TRBJ2-5 | NA | NA | TRBV7-9 | CASSLEGAETQYF | TGTGCCAGCAGCTTAGAAGGGGCCGAGACCCAGTACTTC
TRBJ1-3 | NA | NA | TRBV19 | CASSPHPGWNSFSGNTIYF | TGTGCCAGTAGTCCCCACCCAGGGTGGAACTCCTTCTCTGGAAACACCATATATTTT
TRBJ2-4 | NA | NA | TRBV30 | CAWSPVGGGNIQYF | TGTGCCTGGAGTCCTGTGGGGGGAGGAAACATTCAGTACTTC
TRBJ2-3 | NA | NA | TRBV9 | CASSVGGLPPTDTQYF | TGTGCCAGCAGCGTAGGAGGGCTGCCCCCCACAGATACGCAGTATTTT
TRBJ2-2 | NA | NA | TRBV7-2 | CASSFTSPGELFF | TGTGCCAGCAGCTTTACTAGCCCCGGGGAGCTGTTTTTT
TRBJ2-7 | NA | NA | TRBV5-1 | CASSLVSSYEQYF | TGCGCCAGCAGCTTGGTTAGCTCCTACGAGCAGTACTTC
TRBJ2-7 | NA | TRBD1 | TRBV11-2 | CASIRTGGNEQYF | TGTGCCAGCATAAGGACAGGGGGTAACGAGCAGTACTTC
TRBJ1-1 | NA | NA | TRBV18 | CASSQGVNTEAFF | TGTGCCAGCTCACAGGGAGTGAACACTGAAGCTTTCTTT
TRBJ2-7 | NA | NA | TRBV2 | CASSVAGYEQYF | TGTGCCAGCAGTGTAGCCGGCTACGAGCAGTACTTC
TRBJ2-1 | NA | TRBD2 | TRBV19 | CASSHYGYPGGNEQFF | TGTGCCAGTAGTCATTACGGATATCCGGGGGGCAATGAGCAGTTCTTC
TRBJ1-2 | NA | NA | TRBV7-2 | CASSLVYAVGYTF | TGTGCCAGCAGCTTAGTATACGCAGTTGGCTACACCTTC
TRBJ2-3 | few | TRBD2 | TRBV11-2 | CASSTYRGVRTDTQYF | TGTGCCAGCAGCACCTACCGGGGGGTTCGGACAGATACGCAGTATTTT
TRBJ1-5 | NA | NA | TRBV3-1/TRBV3-2 | CASRIPADQPQHF | TGTGCCAGCAGAATACCCGCGGATCAGCCCCAGCATTTT
TRBJ2-7 | NA | NA | TRBV5-1 | CASSGLTGTYEQYF | TGCGCCAGCAGCGGGTTGACTGGCACCTACGAGCAGTACTTC
TRBJ1-6 | NA | NA | TRBV6-5 | CAVGEDRPDSPLHF | TGTGCCGTAGGGGAAGACCGCCCAGACTCACCCCTCCACTTT
TRBJ1-3 | NA | NA | TRBV25-1 | CASSWGVPLSGNTIYF | TGTGCCAGCAGCTGGGGGGTACCACTCTCTGGAAACACCATATATTTT
TRBJ2-3 | NA | NA | TRBV30 | CAWSARGDTQYF | TGTGCCTGGAGTGCACGAGGAGATACGCAGTATTTT
TRBJ1-2 | NA | NA | TRBV18 | CASSPQTMDGYTF | TGTGCCAGCTCACCACAGACAATGGATGGCTACACCTTC
TRBJ2-4 | NA | TRBD1 | TRBV3-1/TRBV3-2 | CASSPRDRGDIQYF | TGTGCCAGCAGCCCCCGGGACAGGGGGGACATTCAGTACTTC
TRBJ2-2 | NA | TRBD2 | TRBV29-1 | CSVPRGGPNTGELFF | TGCAGCGTTCCGCGGGGGGGTCCGAACACCGGGGAGCTGTTTTTT
TRBJ2-7 | NA | TRBD2 | TRBV5-1 | CASSSAGGYEQYF | TGCGCCAGCAGCTCGGCGGGAGGCTACGAGCAGTACTTC
TRBJ1-5 | few | NA | TRBV19 | CASSYPGGDQPQHF | TGTGCCAGTAGTTATCCGGGGGGCGATCAGCCCCAGCATTTT
TRBJ2-1 | NA | NA | TRBV11-2 | CASSILQGRDNEQFF | TGTGCCAGCAGCATTCTACAGGGACGTGACAATGAGCAGTTCTTC
TRBJ2-7 | NA | NA | TRBV7-2 | CASSLWAATYEQYF | TGTGCCAGCAGCTTATGGGCAGCAACCTACGAGCAGTACTTC
TRBJ2-5 | NA | NA | TRBV4-1 | CASRETTEETQYF | TGCGCCAGCAGGGAGACTACTGAAGAGACCCAGTACTTC
TRBJ2-2 | few | NA | TRBV30 | CAWAPSNTGELFF | TGTGCCTGGGCCCCTTCGAACACCGGGGAGCTGTTTTTT
TRBJ2-1 | NA | NA | TRBV7-9 | CASSFTGEAYNEQFF | TGTGCCAGCAGCTTTACAGGGGAGGCCTACAATGAGCAGTTCTTC
TRBJ1-6 | NA | TRBD1 | TRBV18 | CASSSGTGESPLHF | TGTGCCAGCTCTTCCGGGACAGGGGAATCACCCCTCCACTTT
TRBJ2-5 | NA | TRBD2 | TRBV12-5 | CASGHTSGQETQYF | TGTGCTAGTGGGCACACTAGCGGCCAAGAGACCCAGTACTTC
TRBJ1-4 | few | NA | TRBV5-1 | CASSFQGTNEKLFF | TGCGCCAGCAGCTTCCAGGGGACTAATGAAAAACTGTTTTTT
TRBJ2-7 | NA | NA | TRBV6-5 | CASSYSPGLSYEQYF | TGTGCCAGCAGTTACTCTCCGGGACTTAGCTACGAGCAGTACTTC
TRBJ1-5 | few | TRBD1 | TRBV18 | CASSPGSRGQSQPQHF | TGTGCCAGCTCACCGGGTAGCAGGGGGCAGAGTCAGCCCCAGCATTTT
TRBJ2-2 | NA | NA | TRBV30 | CAWRPSFVPGELFF | TGTGCCTGGAGACCTAGCTTCGTTCCTGGGGAGCTGTTTTTT
TRBJ1-1 | NA | NA | TRBV6-2/TRBV6-3 | CASSYNIRAGLNTEAFF | TGTGCCAGCAGTTACAATATCCGTGCAGGATTGAACACTGAAGCTTTCTTT
TRBJ1-2 | NA | TRBD1 | TRBV29-1 | CSAGGTGGFYGYTF | TGCAGCGCTGGGGGGACAGGGGGCTTCTATGGCTACACCTTC
TRBJ2-7 | few | TRBD2 | TRBV11-3 | CASSPQTSGAREQYF | TGTGCCAGCAGCCCCCAGACTAGCGGGGCCAGGGAGCAGTACTTC
TRBJ1-6 | NA | TRBD1 | TRBV19 | CASSSRTGPYNSPLHF | TGTGCCAGTAGTTCGCGGACAGGGCCCTATAATTCACCCCTCCACTTT
TRBJ2-2 | NA | TRBD2 | TRBV3-1/TRBV3-2 | CASSQGLAGNTGELFF | TGTGCCAGCAGCCAAGGACTAGCGGGTAACACCGGGGAGCTGTTTTTT
TRBJ2-1 | NA | NA | TRBV18 | CASSRGPEYNEQFF | TGTGCCAGCTCGCGGGGGCCCGAATACAATGAGCAGTTCTTC
TRBJ2-3 | NA | NA | TRBV21-1 | CASSRAQETVGQGERSTDTQYF | TGTGCCAGCAGCAGAGCCCAAGAGACAGTCGGACAGGGGGAAAGATCCACAGATACGCAGTATTTT
TRBJ1-3 | NA | TRBD1 | TRBV11-2 | CASTRQGDSGNTIYF | TGTGCCAGCACCCGACAGGGTGACTCTGGAAACACCATATATTTT
TRBJ2-1 | NA | TRBD2 | TRBV4-1 | CASSQDLRTSGRGEQFF | TGCGCCAGCAGCCAAGACCTAAGGACTAGCGGGAGAGGAGAGCAGTTCTTC
TRBJ1-3 | NA | NA | TRBV7-9 | CATSRPGNTIYF | TGTGCCACCAGTCGTCCTGGAAACACCATATATTTT
TRBJ1-2 | once | NA | TRBV3-1/TRBV3-2 | CASSQDGGGYTF | TGTGCCAGCAGCCAAGATGGAGGGGGCTACACCTTC
TRBJ2-2 | NA | TRBD1 | TRBV19 | CASSLDRVGAGELFF | TGTGCCAGTAGTCTCGACAGGGTTGGGGCCGGGGAGCTGTTTTTT
TRBJ1-2 | NA | NA | TRBV4-2 | CASSQDRSSTYGYTF | TGTGCCAGCAGCCAAGATCGGAGCTCCACCTATGGCTACACCTTC
TRBJ2-2 | NA | TRBD1 | TRBV5-4 | CASKNSGTANTGELFF | TGTGCCAGCAAAAATTCCGGGACAGCGAACACCGGGGAGCTGTTTTTT
TRBJ2-1 | NA | TRBD1 | TRBV5-1 | CASSLGGTGANEQFF | TGCGCCAGCAGCCTAGGGGGGACAGGGGCGAATGAGCAGTTCTTC
TRBJ2-2 | NA | NA | TRBV6-5 | CASSYGPNTGELFF | TGTGCCAGCAGTTACGGCCCGAACACCGGGGAGCTGTTTTTT